A selection of T cell receptor beta chains follows, all from one sample in a study of cytomegalovirus exposure and HLA in healthy donors. TCRdb keeps only in-frame clones here, not all; method: immunoSEQ multiplex PCR. Here the sample spans about 140,000 clones, less than 9.5% being singletons. Sequences were obtained from PBMCs. The receptor source for this set is a male donor in good health and CMV-seronegative. CDR3s include the opening cysteine and the closing phenylalanine or tryptophan. The order of the fields is V gene, J gene, D gene, clone size, CDR3 DNA, CDR3 protein. A D gene is named only where the DNA matches it firmly. Clone size appears in some rows only: once, few, many, or a class for an expanded clone.

TRBV29-1,TRBJ1-1,TRBD1,few,TGCAGCGCCCCCTCAGGGACAGCCACTGAAGCTTTCTTT,CSAPSGTATEAFF
TRBV28,TRBJ2-3,.,few,TGTGCCAGCAGGCCGACAGGTTCTAGCACAGATACGCAGTATTTT,CASRPTGSSTDTQYF
TRBV11-2,TRBJ2-7,TRBD2,few,TGTGCCAGCAGCTGGACTAGCGCTTACGAGCAGTACTTC,CASSWTSAYEQYF
TRBV7-2,TRBJ1-1,.,.,TGTGCCAGCAGCCCCGCGGGGACGAACACTGAAGCTTTCTTT,CASSPAGTNTEAFF
TRBV28,TRBJ1-5,.,few,TGTGCCAGCAGTTTACACCCTCAGGAGCCCCAGCATTTT,CASSLHPQEPQHF
TRBV5-6,TRBJ2-1,.,.,TGTGCCAGCAGCTTATTCAAAGAGCAGTTCTTC,CASSLFKEQFF
TRBV28,TRBJ1-2,TRBD1,few,TGTGCCAGCAATTCAGGACAGGGGTCGCGCTACACCTTC,CASNSGQGSRYTF
TRBV4-3,TRBJ2-7,.,.,TGCGCCAGCAGCCAAGCCAGGCGAGCCCGCGAGCAGTACTTC,CASSQARRAREQYF
TRBV2,TRBJ1-2,.,few,TGTGCCAGCAGTGAGCAGGGGCCTCTGGGCTACACCTTC,CASSEQGPLGYTF
TRBV4-2,TRBJ1-1,TRBD1,.,TGTGCCAGCAGCCAAGACCGTGGCCTCCGGGACAGGGGGACTGAAGCTTTCTTT,CASSQDRGLRDRGTEAFF
TRBV10-3,TRBJ1-3,.,.,TGTGCCATCAGTGTGGACGGGAACTCTGGAAACACCATATATTTT,CAISVDGNSGNTIYF
TRBV10-3,TRBJ2-7,.,.,TGTGCCATCAGTGAGCAGGACATAAGCTCCTACGAGCAGTACTTC,CAISEQDISSYEQYF
TRBV25-1,TRBJ1-4,.,.,TGTGCCAGCAGCGAGACAGGATATAATGAAAAACTGTTTTTT,CASSETGYNEKLFF
TRBV4-1,TRBJ2-2,TRBD2,.,TGCGCCAGCAGCCACCTGGCGGGAGCGTCAAACACCGGGGAGCTGTTTTTT,CASSHLAGASNTGELFF
TRBV30,TRBJ2-7,.,few,TGTGCCTGGGATCAGGGGGGTATAGCCTACGAGCAGTACTTC,CAWDQGGIAYEQYF
TRBV5-1,TRBJ2-2,TRBD2,.,TGCGCCAGCAGCTTAACTAGCGGGGGGCGGACCGGGGAGCTGTTTTTT,CASSLTSGGRTGELFF
TRBV28,TRBJ1-2,.,few,TGTGCCAGCAGCTCCAGGGGAAGCGGCTACACCTTC,CASSSRGSGYTF
TRBV28,TRBJ1-5,.,few,TGTGCCAGCAGTTTCCCGACGACGGGAAATAGCAATCAGCCCCAGCATTTT,CASSFPTTGNSNQPQHF
TRBV19,TRBJ2-3,TRBD1,.,TGTGCCAGTAGTTCCCCGGGACAGGGGTCAGATACGCAGTATTTT,CASSSPGQGSDTQYF
TRBV7-6,TRBJ1-1,.,.,TGTGCCAGCAGCTTAGGACAGATGAACACTGAAGCTTTCTTT,CASSLGQMNTEAFF
TRBV30,TRBJ2-1,TRBD2,.,TGTGCCTGGAGTTCACAGCGGGAGGACGAGCAGTTCTTC,CAWSSQREDEQFF
TRBV5-8,TRBJ1-2,TRBD1,few,TGTGCCAGCAGCTGGTGGGACAGGGGCCTAGCTAACTATGGCTACACCTTC,CASSWWDRGLANYGYTF
TRBV5-4,TRBJ2-3,TRBD2,.,TGTGCCAGCAGAACCGGGACTAGCGGGGGGGCTAGCACAGATACGCAGTATTTT,CASRTGTSGGASTDTQYF
TRBV6-5,TRBJ2-7,.,few,TGTGCCAGCAGTTACAGAGCGGTGGGAGAGCAGTACTTC,CASSYRAVGEQYF
TRBV6-5,TRBJ1-1,TRBD1,.,TGTGCCAGCAGTTACGGTCGGACAGGGCAAGCTTTCTTT,CASSYGRTGQAFF
TRBV11-3,TRBJ2-1,TRBD1,.,TGTGCCAGCAGCGTAGGACAGGTGGACAATGAGCAGTTCTTC,CASSVGQVDNEQFF
TRBV5-1,TRBJ2-2,.,.,TGCGCCAGCAGCTTGGCGGGGGAGAACACCGGGGAGCTGTTTTTT,CASSLAGENTGELFF
TRBV5-4,TRBJ2-7,TRBD2,.,TGTGCCAGCAGCCGGGCCGGGGGGGGCGCCCACGAGCAGTACTTC,CASSRAGGGAHEQYF
TRBV30,TRBJ2-2,TRBD2,.,TGTGCCTGGAGTGTACGGAGCGGGGGGACCGGGGAGCTGTTTTTT,CAWSVRSGGTGELFF
TRBV10-3,TRBJ2-7,TRBD1,.,TGTGCCATCAGTGACGACAGGGCTCACGAGCAGTACTTC,CAISDDRAHEQYF
TRBV11-2,TRBJ2-7,TRBD1,.,TGTGCCAGCAGCTTAGAGTCGGGACAGGGGCCAGGGAGCGAGCAGTACTTC,CASSLESGQGPGSEQYF
TRBV4-2,TRBJ2-5,.,few,TGTGCCAGCAGCCAAGATAGGAGAGAGACCCAGTACTTC,CASSQDRRETQYF
TRBV5-1,TRBJ1-4,.,few,TGCGCCAGCAGCTTGGGGCAGGGAGAAAAACTGTTTTTT,CASSLGQGEKLFF
TRBV28,TRBJ1-3,TRBD1,.,TGTGCCAGCAGTTCAGGGGGGACTGGAAACACCATATATTTT,CASSSGGTGNTIYF
TRBV27,TRBJ1-5,.,.,TGTGCCAGCAGTTTAACGGGGGGGGGTCAGCCCCAGCATTTT,CASSLTGGGQPQHF
TRBV2,TRBJ2-1,TRBD2,few,TGTGCCAGCTTCGGGATACAGCGGGGCCACAATGAGCAGTTCTTC,CASFGIQRGHNEQFF
TRBV5-1,TRBJ2-7,.,few,TGCGCCAGCAGCGCGGAGTCCTACGAGCAGTACTTC,CASSAESYEQYF
TRBV6-4,TRBJ2-2,TRBD1,.,TGTGCCAGCAGCGTTACCAGGGGGCTCAGCACCGGGGAGCTGTTTTTT,CASSVTRGLSTGELFF
TRBV5-1,TRBJ2-7,.,.,TGCGCCAGCAGCTTGGAAGGACAGAACTACGAGCAGTACTTC,CASSLEGQNYEQYF
TRBV4-3,TRBJ2-7,TRBD2,.,TGCGCCAGCAGCCAACATCCCGGGACTAGCGAAGACGAGCAGTACTTC,CASSQHPGTSEDEQYF
TRBV12-5,TRBJ2-3,.,few,TGTGCTAGTGGTTTGGCCTCGATAGGGGGTACGCAGTATTTT,CASGLASIGGTQYF
TRBV27,TRBJ2-7,.,once,TGTGCCAGCAGTTTGGGGGGGCCCTCCTACGAGCAGTACTTC,CASSLGGPSYEQYF
TRBV27,TRBJ2-7,TRBD2,.,TGTGCCAGCAGTCTGAACCCGGAGGGACTAGCGTCCTACGAGCAGTACTTC,CASSLNPEGLASYEQYF
TRBV5-1,TRBJ2-1,.,few,TGCGCCAGCAGCCGTGCAGGAAGGGACGGGGGTAACAATGAGCAGTTCTTC,CASSRAGRDGGNNEQFF
TRBV9,TRBJ2-7,TRBD2,few,TGTGCCAGCAGCGGGGAGGGGTACGAGCAGTACTTC,CASSGEGYEQYF
TRBV4-3,TRBJ1-6,TRBD1,.,TGCGCCAGCAGCCAGGGGTCCGGGACAGTGGTTTCACCCCTCCACTTT,CASSQGSGTVVSPLHF
TRBV27,TRBJ2-7,.,few,TGTGCCAGCAGTTTTGACAGGACCTACGAGCAGTACTTC,CASSFDRTYEQYF
TRBV6-1,TRBJ2-5,.,few,TGTGCCAGCAGTGACTATAAGACTGGGGGGTCGGAGACCCAGTACTTC,CASSDYKTGGSETQYF
TRBV4-1,TRBJ2-2,.,few,TGCGCCAGCAGCCAAGTCGTAACCGGGGAGCTGTTTTTT,CASSQVVTGELFF
TRBV7-2,TRBJ2-7,.,.,TGTGCCAGCAGCTTATTCGGAAAGGGGGACTCCTACGAGCAGTACTTC,CASSLFGKGDSYEQYF
TRBV11-3,TRBJ1-2,.,.,TGTGCCAGCAGCTTTAGGAGGGAAAGTTCGGCTAACTATGGCTACACCTTC,CASSFRRESSANYGYTF
TRBV7-9,TRBJ2-2,TRBD1,few,TGTGCCAGCAGCTTAGGGACAGGAGCGGGGGAGCTGTTTTTT,CASSLGTGAGELFF
TRBV2,TRBJ1-5,TRBD1,.,TGTGCCAGCAACGGGGACAGGGGAATCAATCAGCCCCAGCATTTT,CASNGDRGINQPQHF
TRBV5-6,TRBJ2-7,.,.,TGTGCCAGCAGCTTGCGAGGGTTCAAGGCCAACGAGCAGTACTTC,CASSLRGFKANEQYF
TRBV6-5,TRBJ1-5,.,.,TGTGCCAGCAGTTACGCGAACCAGCCCCAGCATTTT,CASSYANQPQHF